The subject of this entry is one TCR beta chain. The data were obtained in a study of TIL therapy for anti-PD-1-resistant metastatic lung cancer. Turning to the study itself: Tumors were harvested before any PD-1/PD-L1 blockade.

The immunoSEQ assay was v3. Measured with immunoSEQ multiplex PCR; TCRdb has only the in-frame clones, and not every one. The sample lists 45,000 to 75,000 clones, about nine tenths occurring once. Stated time point: pre-treatment sample, taken before nivolumab and TIL therapy. V shed 5 bases, J shed 7 bases, and the junction held 8 bases outside the gene matches. Germline assignment: CDR1 MNHNY and CDR2 SVGAGI (reference sequence). The CDR3 covers 15 residues. This clonotype originated in a person between 30 and 80 years old with non-small cell lung cancer. J is TRBJ2-3 and V is TRBV6-6, with 11 bases matching TRBD2. Source: blood, taken at baseline. CDR3: CASSRPSGGSNTQYF. The DNA for the CDR3 is TGTGCCAGCAGTCGGCCTAGCGGGGGGTCAAATACGCAGTATTTT.